The 29 T cell receptor beta chains given below trace back to one sample, sequenced in a study of blood T cell repertoires in COVID-19. Assay used: immunoSEQ multiplex PCR; TCRdb lists only in-frame clones, some missing. This sample yields under 85,000 clones, of which around 85% are seen a single time; approximately 15% belongs to the top ten. Sequenced input: peripheral blood. All receptors come from a man aged 80 or over in a cohort sampled during active COVID-19.

The gene calls are TRBV6-5 and TRBJ2-3; 9 bases match TRBD2. CDR1 is MNHEY and CDR2 is SVGAGI in the germline V gene. V lost 7 bases, J lost 4 bases, and 9 bases stayed unmatched. The CDR3 has 15 amino acids. CDR3 region: CASTLSAGGPDTQYF. CDR3 coding DNA: TGTGCCAGCACCCTCTCTGCGGGGGGGCCAGATACGCAGTATTTT.

The J gene is TRBJ1-2, the V gene TRBV2; D perhaps matches TRBD1 (5 bases). The CDR3 is 14 residues long. From germline, CDR1 is SNHLY and CDR2 FYNNEI. Trimming took off 9 bases at V and 1 base at J, with 15 bases between the two ends. This chain's CDR3 is CARKRDGNNYGYTF. The CDR3 DNA is TGTGCCAGAAAGCGGGACGGTAATAACTATGGCTACACCTTC.

This chain uses TRBV11-2 with TRBJ1-1, with D maybe TRBD1 (6 bases). CDR1 and CDR2 (germline): SGHAT, FQNNGV. CDR3 length: 16 residues. V was cut by 1 base and J by 2 bases, with 14 bases left in between. The CDR3 here is CASSLGVGHLNTEAFF. The CDR3 nucleotides are TGTGCCAGCAGCTTAGGAGTGGGACACCTAAACACTGAAGCTTTCTTT.

The CDR3 nucleotides read TGTGCCAGCAGCTTAGGTGCGGGACAGGGACCCACCGGGGAGCTGTTTTTT. This encodes CASSLGAGQGPTGELFF. The chain has TRBV7-6 and TRBJ2-2; 9 bases fit TRBD1. Germline V lookup: CDR1 SGHVS, CDR2 FNYEAQ. V was pared by 1 base and J by 4 bases, with 7 bases of the junction left unmatched. The CDR3 has 17 residues.

The chain combines TRBV3-1 (or the pseudogene TRBV3-2) with TRBJ1-2; no firm D call. Trimming pared 4 bases from V and 6 bases from J, leaving 12 bases between. Germline CDR1 reads LGHDT; CDR2 reads YNNKEL (reference sequence). This CDR3 is built from 13 residues. CDR3 DNA sequence: TGTGCCAGCAGCCCCCCGGGAGGAAATGGCTACACCTTC. This gives the protein CASSPPGGNGYTF.

The chain couples TRBV9 to TRBJ2-5; no reliable D call. CDR1 and CDR2 from the germline V gene are SGDLS and YYNGEE. The CDR3 is made up of 11 amino acids. Trimming took off 0 bases at V and 5 bases at J, with 2 bases between the two ends. CDR3 sequence: CASSVAETQYF. CDR3 nucleotides: TGTGCCAGCAGCGTAGCGGAGACCCAGTACTTC.

This clone was seen more than once but under ten times. The rearrangement uses TRBV18 and TRBJ1-2; D perhaps matches TRBD1 (5 bases). There are 14 residues in the CDR3. Germline-derived CDR1 and CDR2 are KGHSH and LQKENI. Trimming took 2 bases from V and 7 from J, leaving 14 bases between them. The CDR3 here is CASSPSGDLLGYTF. In nucleotides, the CDR3 is TGTGCCAGCTCACCATCGGGGGATTTACTTGGCTACACCTTC. The entire variable domain, with the rest obtained from reference TRBV18 and TRBJ1-2, is as follows: NAGVMQNPRHLVRRRGQEARLRCSPMKGHSHVYWYRQLPEEGLKFMVYLQKENIIDESGMPKERFSAEFPKEGPSILRIQQVVRGDSAAYFCASSPSGDLLGYTFGSGTRLTVV.

The J gene is TRBJ2-1, the V gene TRBV19; TRBD2 agrees at 10 bases. From germline, CDR1 is LNHDA and CDR2 SQIVND (reference sequence). This CDR3 spans 18 amino acids. J gave up 7 bases and V 1 base, and 13 bases lay outside the gene matches. DNA of the CDR3: TGTGCCAGTAGTATAGTAAGGAGCGGGGGGGCCCTATCAAATGAGCAGTTCTTC. It encodes CASSIVRSGGALSNEQFF.

V and J are TRBV5-1 and TRBJ2-5, with 11 bases that match TRBD2. Trimming at V came to 4 bases and at J to 3 bases, leaving 8 bases not matched to a gene. Germline loops: CDR1 SGHRS, CDR2 YFSETQ. The CDR3 has 16 amino acids. CDR3 nucleotides: TGCGCCAGCAGCCCCCGGGTGACTAGCGGGGAAGAGACCCAGTACTTC. Translating gives CASSPRVTSGEETQYF.

V is TRBV3-1 (or the pseudogene TRBV3-2) and J is TRBJ1-1; D call uncertain. This CDR3 contains 14 residues. V lost 2 bases and J 0 bases, leaving 7 bases between the germline ends. Germline V gene lookup returns CDR1 LGHDT and CDR2 YNNKEL (reference sequence). As DNA, the CDR3 is TGTGCCAGCAGCCAACGACTGATGAACACTGAAGCTTTCTTT. Its translation is CASSQRLMNTEAFF.

This clone turned up a few times. The CDR3 nucleotides read TGCAGCGCTGGGGGACAGTCCTCGGGCACTGAAGCTTTCTTT. Residues: CSAGGQSSGTEAFF. The gene calls are TRBV29-1 and TRBJ1-1, with 7 nucleotides matching TRBD1. CDR3 length: 14 amino acids. Germline CDR1 is SQVTM and CDR2 is ANQGSEA. The J segment lost 4 bases and the V segment lost 7 bases, leaving 12 bases of the junction unmatched.

The chain recombines TRBV5-1 with TRBJ1-6; 9 bases are a match to TRBD1. V lost 4 bases and J lost 6; bases outside the gene matches: 5. Germline-derived CDR1 and CDR2 are SGHRS and YFSETQ. The CDR3 has 15 residues. Here the CDR3 reads CASSPGTGRNSPLHF. The CDR3, as DNA: TGCGCCAGCAGCCCAGGGACAGGGCGTAATTCACCCCTCCACTTT. Full variable domain (rest looked up from reference TRBV5-1 and TRBJ1-6): KAGVTQTPRYLIKTRGQQVTLSCSPISGHRSVSWYQQTPGQGLQFLFEYFSETQRNKGNFPGRFSGRQFSNSRSEMNVSTLELGDSALYLCASSPGTGRNSPLHFGNGTRLTVT.

This clone was picked up one time. The gene calls are TRBV10-3 and TRBJ2-1; TRBD1 is a possible D gene (6 bases). Trimming pared 2 bases from V and 7 bases from J, leaving 15 bases between. This CDR3 has 15 residues. From germline, CDR1 is ENHRY and CDR2 SYGVKD. Written as DNA, the CDR3 is TGTGCCATCAGTGAGAAGGACCTAGGACAGAATGAGCAGTTCTTC. It encodes CAISEKDLGQNEQFF.

V usage is TRBV28 and J usage is TRBJ2-2; perhaps TRBD2 as D (7 bases). The germline V gene encodes CDR1 MDHEN and CDR2 SYDVKM. Trimming stripped 7 bases from V and 5 bases from J, with 14 bases between. The CDR3 consists of 14 residues. DNA for the CDR3: TGTGCCAGCATCGTGGGGGGGCGGACCGGGGAGCTGTTTTTT. Translation gives CASIVGGRTGELFF.

The V call is TRBV7-2, the J call TRBJ1-1, with D tentatively TRBD1 (5 bases). With 1 base removed from V and 4 bases from J, the gap between germline ends came to 10 bases. This CDR3 comprises 14 residues. Per germline, CDR1 SGHTA and CDR2 FQGNSA. In nucleotides, the CDR3 is TGTGCCAGCAGCTTAGAGAGACAGAGCACTGAAGCTTTCTTT. Protein product: CASSLERQSTEAFF.

This clone was recorded once. The V and J genes are TRBV15 and TRBJ2-5, with D maybe TRBD1 (6 bases). V lost 2 bases to trimming and J lost 4 bases, with 14 bases between them. CDR3 length equals 15 residues. Germline CDR1 is LNHNV and CDR2 is YYDKDF (reference sequence). CDR3 sequence reads: CATSRLQGPPETQYF. As DNA, the CDR3 is TGTGCCACCAGCAGATTACAGGGTCCGCCAGAGACCCAGTACTTC.

The genes are TRBV18 and TRBJ2-4; D might be TRBD1 (6 bases). The CDR3 sequence is 14 residues long. In germline, CDR1 is KGHSH, CDR2 LQKENI. V was pared by 2 bases and J by 7 bases, with 12 bases between. CDR3 amino acids: CASSPAAGENIQYF. For the CDR3, the DNA is TGTGCCAGCTCACCAGCCGCAGGGGAGAACATTCAGTACTTC.

The rearrangement joins TRBV2 to TRBJ2-1, with 14 bases matching TRBD2. The CDR3 is made up of 15 amino acids. From germline, CDR1 is SNHLY and CDR2 FYNNEI. V trimming: 6 bases; J trimming: 9 bases; junction bases outside the gene matches: 7. CDR3 nucleotide sequence: TGTGCCAGCAGAAGACTAGCGGGGGGGCCGGTTGAGCAGTTCTTC. It specifies CASRRLAGGPVEQFF.

CDR3 nucleotide sequence: TGTGCCAGTAGTCCCCGCGGGGGGCGAGGCGAGCAGTACTTC. Its translation: CASSPRGGRGEQYF. J is TRBJ2-7 and V is TRBV19, with 8 nucleotides matching TRBD2. The CDR3 covers 14 residues. CDR1 and CDR2 (germline): LNHDA, SQIVND (reference sequence). Losses at the gene ends were 5 bases for V and 6 bases for J; bases not matched to a gene: 9.

This clone was counted between two and nine times. This chain connects TRBV4-3 to TRBJ1-2; D is unresolved. This CDR3 has 15 residues. Trimming shortened V by 0 bases and J by 4 bases, and 12 bases separated the two germline ends. The V gene's germline CDR1 is LGHNA and CDR2 YSLEER. CDR3 bases: TGCGCCAGCAGCCAAGATCCTAGCATACTCTATGGCTACACCTTC. It codes for CASSQDPSILYGYTF.

The chain uses TRBV18 and TRBJ2-7; the D gene is possibly TRBD2 (6 bases). V shed 3 bases and J shed 3 bases, with 9 bases lying between them. The germline CDR1 and CDR2 sequences are KGHSH and LQKENI. The CDR3 contains 13 residues. This chain's CDR3 is CASSPYGGYEQYF. As DNA, the CDR3 is TGTGCCAGCTCACCGTACGGGGGCTACGAGCAGTACTTC.

The chain links TRBV10-3 to TRBJ2-1; 7 bases line up with TRBD1. V lost 6 bases, J lost 7 bases, and 15 bases stayed unmatched. This CDR3 spans 16 amino acids. CDR1 ENHRY and CDR2 SYGVKD come from the germline V gene. CDR3 DNA sequence: TGTGCCATCAGGGATGACAGGGCTAGAGTCAGTAATGAGCAGTTCTTC. It codes for CAIRDDRARVSNEQFF.

The chain carries TRBV15 and TRBJ1-3, with D possibly being TRBD1 (5 bases). Trimming shortened V by 1 base and J by 3 bases, and 7 bases separated the two germline ends. CDR3 length equals 14 residues. CDR1 and CDR2 (germline): LNHNV, YYDKDF (reference sequence). CDR3 coding DNA: TGTGCCACCAGCAGAGCAGGGTATGGAAACACCATATATTTT. Encoded protein: CATSRAGYGNTIYF.

This rearrangement joins TRBV4-1 to TRBJ2-3; a weak D match, TRBD2 (6 bases). Germline-derived CDR1 and CDR2 are MGHRA and YSYEKL. Trimming removed 4 bases at V and 1 base at J, with 15 bases between. This CDR3 comprises 16 residues. CDR3 residues: CASSRRRDWGTDTQYF. The DNA of the CDR3 is TGCGCCAGCAGCCGGAGACGGGACTGGGGCACAGATACGCAGTATTTT.

The V and J genes are TRBV19 and TRBJ2-3; TRBD1 might be the D (6 bases). Germline V gene lookup returns CDR1 LNHDA and CDR2 SQIVND (reference sequence). This CDR3 is 14 amino acids long. V lost 9 bases, J lost 2 bases, and 15 bases lay in between. The CDR3 nucleotides are TGTGCCAGCCGCGCACAGGGTCCCACAGATACGCAGTATTTT. This translates into CASRAQGPTDTQYF.

The V gene is TRBV18, the J gene TRBJ2-7; no clear D. The CDR3 runs to 13 residues. V lost 3 bases and J 3 bases, leaving 9 bases between the germline ends. The germline CDR1 and CDR2 sequences are KGHSH and LQKENI. Written as DNA, the CDR3 is TGTGCCAGCTCACCTGGTCAGATCTACGAGCAGTACGTC. It encodes CASSPGQIYEQYV.

This clone was seen a single time. The V gene is TRBV7-2, the J gene TRBJ1-1; TRBD1 aligns across 8 bases. With 7 bases clipped from V and 3 bases from J, the junction kept 10 bases outside the gene matches. Germline loops: CDR1 SGHTA, CDR2 FQGNSA. This CDR3 is 15 amino acids long. CDR3 amino acids: CASTLGQARDTEAFF. CDR3 in DNA: TGTGCCAGCACCTTGGGACAGGCGAGGGACACTGAAGCTTTCTTT. Variable domain in full (rest from reference TRBV7-2 and TRBJ1-1): GAGVSQSPSNKVTEKGKDVELRCDPISGHTALYWYRQSLGQGLEFLIYFQGNSAPDKSGLPSDRFSAERTGGSVSTLTIQRTQQEDSAVYLCASTLGQARDTEAFFGQGTRLTVV.

This chain uses TRBV11-2 with TRBJ2-7; TRBD2 matches at 14 bases. This CDR3 spans 17 amino acids. Germline V CDR1 and CDR2: SGHAT, FQNNGV. The ends lost 3 bases at V and 3 bases at J; junction bases unmatched: 7. The CDR3 coding sequence is TGTGCCAGCAGCTTGAGCCTCGGACTAGCGGGGGGCTACGAGCAGTACTTC. Translation: CASSLSLGLAGGYEQYF.

This chain connects TRBV9 to TRBJ2-5; D gene uncertain. Germline-derived CDR1 and CDR2 are SGDLS and YYNGEE. The CDR3 spans 14 residues. V was trimmed by 0 bases and J by 1 base, leaving 7 bases between them. As DNA, the CDR3 is TGTGCCAGCAGCGTAGCTTGGAGCCAAGAGACCCAGTACTTC. This gives the protein CASSVAWSQETQYF.